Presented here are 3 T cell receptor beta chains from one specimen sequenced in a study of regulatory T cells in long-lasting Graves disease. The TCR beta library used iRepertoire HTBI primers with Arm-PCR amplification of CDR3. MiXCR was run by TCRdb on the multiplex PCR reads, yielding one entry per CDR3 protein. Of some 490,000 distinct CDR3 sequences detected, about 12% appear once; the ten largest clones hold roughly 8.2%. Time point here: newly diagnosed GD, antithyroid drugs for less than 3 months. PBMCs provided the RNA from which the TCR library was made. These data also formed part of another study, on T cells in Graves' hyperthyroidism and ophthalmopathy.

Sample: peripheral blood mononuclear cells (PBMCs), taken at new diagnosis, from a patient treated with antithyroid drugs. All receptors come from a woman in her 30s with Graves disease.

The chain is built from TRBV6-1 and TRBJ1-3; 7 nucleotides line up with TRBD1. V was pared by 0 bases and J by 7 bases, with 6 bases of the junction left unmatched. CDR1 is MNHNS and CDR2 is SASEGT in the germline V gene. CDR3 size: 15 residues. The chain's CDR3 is CASSEAPTGRNTIYF. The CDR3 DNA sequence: TGTGCCAGCAGTGAAGCGCCGACAGGGCGGAACACCATATATTTT.

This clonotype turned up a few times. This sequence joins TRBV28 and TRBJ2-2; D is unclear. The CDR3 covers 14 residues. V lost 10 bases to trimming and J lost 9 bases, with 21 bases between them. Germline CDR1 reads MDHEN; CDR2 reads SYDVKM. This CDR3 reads CAIMGRTAPRELFF. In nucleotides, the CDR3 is TGTGCCATCATGGGTAGAACCGCCCCCCGGGAGCTGTTTTTT.

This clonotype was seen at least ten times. The CDR3 region has the DNA TGCGCCAGCAGTGACGGCGGGACCCCGCCGGTGGGTACGCAGTATTTT. Encoded protein: CASSDGGTPPVGTQYF. The chain is built from TRBV10-1 and TRBJ2-3; perhaps TRBD2 as D (6 bases). The CDR3 is 16 amino acids. V was cut by 3 bases and J by 8 bases, with 21 bases left in between. Germline V gives CDR1 WNHNN, CDR2 SYGVQD (reference sequence).